This section outlines one T cell receptor (beta chain) sequence together with its context. The record originates from a study of blood T cell repertoires in COVID-19. Study processing details: Amplification of reference gene primers provided the estimated nucleated cell counts. Profiled with immunoSEQ multiplex PCR; TCRdb holds only in-frame clones, not every one. For V, J and clone size, that table is used; D and trimming come from the DNA. The table includes about 210,000 clones, over 60% detected once. Source material: peripheral blood. This receptor was identified in a woman between 65 and 79 years old with acute or convalescent COVID-19.

The CDR3: CASSRGGAGEETQYF. The CDR3 bases are TGTGCCAGCAGTCGAGGGGGGGCGGGGGAAGAGACCCAGTACTTC. The chain uses TRBV6-5 and TRBJ2-5, with D possibly matching TRBD2 (7 bases). The CDR3 is 15 residues long. Germline CDR1 and CDR2: MNHEY and SVGAGI. V was cut by 5 bases and J by 3 bases, with 16 bases left in between.